The next 20 T cell receptor beta chains were all read from a single sample in a study of blood T cell repertoires in COVID-19. The repertoire was sequenced with immunoSEQ multiplex PCR; TCRdb's copy has only in-frame clones and lacks some. The table shows 60,000 or so clones, with just under 80% occurring only once. Sequencing used peripheral blood. Every receptor here comes from a human donor in a cohort sampled during active COVID-19.

The V gene is TRBV5-6, the J gene TRBJ1-1; D may be TRBD1 (5 bases). Trimming pared 3 bases from V and 0 bases from J, leaving 6 bases between. CDR1 and CDR2 (germline): SGHDT, YYEEEE. The CDR3 runs to 13 residues. CDR3 amino acids: CASSSGMNTEAFF. CDR3 DNA: TGTGCCAGCAGCTCAGGGATGAACACTGAAGCTTTCTTT.

The chain links TRBV6-2 or TRBV6-3 to TRBJ2-3; TRBD2 matches at 11 bases. Germline V gives CDR1 MNHEY, CDR2 SVGEGT. V was pared by 4 bases and J by 5 bases, with 5 bases of the junction left unmatched. The CDR3 runs to 15 residues. The chain's CDR3 is CASSSVAGGLDTQYF. As DNA, the CDR3 is TGTGCCAGCAGTTCTGTAGCGGGGGGGCTAGATACGCAGTATTTT.

The genes are TRBV5-4 and TRBJ1-3, with D maybe TRBD1 (6 bases). Germline V gives CDR1 SGHNT, CDR2 YYREEE (reference sequence). This CDR3 spans 14 amino acids. V shed 4 bases and J shed 2 bases, with 10 bases lying between them. The CDR3 loop is CASSMGAPGNTIYF. The CDR3 bases are TGTGCCAGCAGCATGGGGGCACCTGGAAACACCATATATTTT.

Only one count was recorded for this clone. The chain has TRBV27 and TRBJ1-2; weak D call: TRBD1 (5 bases). The germline V gene encodes CDR1 MNHEY and CDR2 SMNVEV (reference sequence). V dropped 3 bases and J dropped 5 bases, with 22 bases sitting between them. The length of the CDR3 is 17 residues. CDR3 sequence: CASSFTGTVRFLYGYTF. In DNA, the CDR3 is TGTGCCAGCAGTTTCACCGGGACTGTAAGATTTTTATATGGCTACACCTTC.

The chain employs TRBV7-2 and TRBJ2-1; D might be TRBD2 (6 bases). V lost 5 bases to trimming and J lost 3 bases, with 11 bases between them. CDR3 size: 14 residues. Germline CDR1 and CDR2: SGHTA and FQGNSA. The CDR3 DNA reads as TGTGCCAGCAGCCCCCGGGGGAGCTACAATGAGCAGTTCTTC. Amino acid sequence: CASSPRGSYNEQFF. Complete variable domain (other parts from reference TRBV7-2 and TRBJ2-1): GAGVSQSPSNKVTEKGKDVELRCDPISGHTALYWYRQSLGQGLEFLIYFQGNSAPDKSGLPSDRFSAERTGGSVSTLTIQRTQQEDSAVYLCASSPRGSYNEQFFGPGTRLTVL.

This clone was observed a few times. The V gene is TRBV28, the J gene TRBJ2-1; maybe TRBD2 (6 bases). Germline-derived CDR1 and CDR2 are MDHEN and SYDVKM. There are 15 residues in the CDR3. Deletions cut 3 bases from V and 5 bases from J, with 14 bases between. In DNA form, the CDR3 reads TGTGCCAGCAGTTTGTACGGGAGTCCCCACAATGAGCAGTTCTTC. As protein: CASSLYGSPHNEQFF. The complete variable domain, with remaining parts taken from reference TRBV28 and TRBJ2-1, reads DVKVTQSSRYLVKRTGEKVFLECVQDMDHENMFWYRQDPGLGLRLIYFSYDVKMKEKGDIPEGYSVSREKKERFSLILESASTNQTSMYLCASSLYGSPHNEQFFGPGTRLTVL.

The J gene is TRBJ2-5, the V gene TRBV6-1; 14 nucleotides match TRBD2. Germline loops: CDR1 MNHNS, CDR2 SASEGT. Losses at the gene ends were 3 bases for V and 4 bases for J; bases not matched to a gene: 7. CDR3 length equals 17 residues. The DNA for the CDR3 is TGTGCCAGCAGTGACCGAGGACTAGCGGGGGGATTAGAGACCCAGTACTTC. It translates to CASSDRGLAGGLETQYF.

This clone was observed a few times. This sequence joins TRBV9 and TRBJ2-7; 11 bases align to TRBD2. V dropped 3 bases and J dropped 5; count of bases not matched to a gene: 7. The CDR3 has 15 residues. From germline, CDR1 is SGDLS and CDR2 YYNGEE. The DNA of the CDR3 is TGTGCCAGCAGCGCCACTAGCGGGAGCATCCACGAGCAGTACTTC. Its translation: CASSATSGSIHEQYF.

The V and J genes are TRBV7-2 and TRBJ1-2, with D perhaps TRBD1 (5 bases). CDR1 is SGHTA and CDR2 is FQGNSA in the germline V gene. V was trimmed by 5 bases and J by 2 bases, leaving 12 bases between them. The CDR3 runs 14 residues. The CDR3 sequence: CASSIISGNYGYTF. CDR3 in DNA: TGTGCCAGCAGCATTATCTCAGGGAACTATGGCTACACCTTC.

CDR3 nucleotides: TGCGCCAGCAGCGAGTTAATAAGGACTAGCGGGGGTCCTGGAACCTACGAGCAGTACTTC. It translates to CASSELIRTSGGPGTYEQYF. The rearrangement joins TRBV5-1 to TRBJ2-7, with TRBD2 identical over 13 bases. CDR3 length: 20 residues. CDR1 is SGHRS, CDR2 YFSETQ, per germline. With V trimmed by 4 bases and J by 2 bases, 18 bases remained unmatched.

V usage is TRBV3-1 (or the pseudogene TRBV3-2) and J usage is TRBJ1-5; 10 bases fit TRBD1. The J segment lost 4 bases and the V segment lost 1 base, leaving 16 bases of the junction unmatched. CDR3 length: 20 residues. From germline, CDR1 is LGHDT and CDR2 YNNKEL (reference sequence). DNA for the CDR3: TGTGCCAGCAGCCAAGGATTCGGGACAGGGGACTCCCTGGGGAATCAGCCCCAGCATTTT. Residues: CASSQGFGTGDSLGNQPQHF.

The V call is TRBV7-2, the J call TRBJ2-7; no clear D. The CDR3 is 16 amino acids. CDR1 and CDR2 from the germline V gene are SGHTA and FQGNSA. The V gene lost 5 bases and the J gene lost 2 bases, with 19 bases spanning the gap. In DNA form, the CDR3 reads TGTGCCAGCAGCCCCACGGGTAACTACCGGACCTACGAGCAGTACTTC. This translates into CASSPTGNYRTYEQYF.

V and J are TRBV7-8 and TRBJ2-5; D call uncertain. V gave up 0 bases and J gave up 1 base, with 9 bases separating them. Germline CDR1 reads SGHVS; CDR2 reads FQNEAQ. The CDR3 extends over 15 amino acids. The CDR3 nucleotides are TGTGCCAGCAGCTTAGCGTCACTGGTCCAAGAGACCCAGTACTTC. Protein product: CASSLASLVQETQYF.

The CDR3 spells CATSTLLGASSGNTIYF. The CDR3 region has the DNA TGTGCCACCAGCACCTTGTTGGGGGCAAGCTCTGGAAACACCATATATTTT. This chain joins TRBV15 and TRBJ1-3, with D maybe TRBD1 (6 bases). Germline assignment: CDR1 LNHNV and CDR2 YYDKDF (reference sequence). This CDR3 is built from 17 residues. V shed 4 bases and J shed 0 bases, with 16 bases lying between them.

The V and J genes are TRBV3-1 (or the pseudogene TRBV3-2) and TRBJ1-1; tentative D call: TRBD1 (6 bases). Trimming removed 1 base from V and 7 bases from J, with 13 bases in between. Germline CDR1 reads LGHDT; CDR2 reads YNNKEL (reference sequence). The CDR3 has 14 amino acids. CDR3 region: CASSQVSGQSEAFF. CDR3 DNA: TGTGCCAGCAGCCAAGTAAGTGGACAGAGTGAAGCTTTCTTT.

The J gene is TRBJ2-1, the V gene TRBV7-2, with 9 bases that match TRBD2. Germline lookup yields CDR1 SGHTA and CDR2 FQGNSA. With 7 bases clipped from V and 4 bases from J, the junction kept 11 bases outside the gene matches. The CDR3 sequence is 16 residues long. CDR3 amino acids: CASTESGTSRYNEQFF. The DNA of the CDR3 is TGTGCCAGCACCGAAAGCGGGACTAGCAGATACAATGAGCAGTTCTTC.

The chain employs TRBV3-1 (or the pseudogene TRBV3-2) and TRBJ2-2; 7 nucleotides align to TRBD1. This CDR3 has 17 residues. CDR1 and CDR2 from the germline V gene are LGHDT and YNNKEL (reference sequence). V lost 2 bases to trimming and J lost 4 bases; unmatched junction nucleotides: 10. The CDR3 DNA is TGTGCCAGCAGCCAATTTACCGACAGGGATTTCACCGGGGAGCTGTTTTTT. Its protein is CASSQFTDRDFTGELFF.

The chain is built from TRBV6-5 and TRBJ1-5; D possibly corresponds to TRBD1 (6 bases). The CDR3 contains 15 residues. The germline CDR1 and CDR2 sequences are MNHEY and SVGAGI. V was pared by 2 bases and J by 4 bases, with 12 bases between. This chain's CDR3 is CASSYERQANQPQHF. The CDR3 coding sequence is TGTGCCAGCAGTTACGAACGACAGGCAAATCAGCCCCAGCATTTT.

The chain recombines TRBV2 with TRBJ1-6; 8 nucleotides align to TRBD1. Germline trimming cut 5 bases from V and 7 bases from J; bases unmatched to any gene: 7. Per germline, CDR1 SNHLY and CDR2 FYNNEI. The CDR3 runs 15 residues. CDR3 nucleotides: TGTGCCAGCAGTCCTCAGGGGGCGCGGAATTCACCCCTCCACTTT. Encoded protein: CASSPQGARNSPLHF.

As DNA, the CDR3 is TGTGCCTGGAGGATGGACAGGGGCTATGGCTACACCTTC. This translates into CAWRMDRGYGYTF. V is TRBV30 and J is TRBJ1-2, with 9 bases identical to TRBD1. Unmatched junction bases numbered 3, after V lost 3 bases and J lost 4 bases. The CDR3 has 13 residues. CDR1 and CDR2 from the germline V gene are GTSNPN and SVGIG (reference sequence).